A selection of T cell receptor beta chains follows, all from one sample in a study of cytomegalovirus exposure and HLA in healthy donors. Sequencing was performed with immunoSEQ multiplex PCR; in TCRdb, only in-frame clones are kept and a portion is missing. The table has roughly 190,000 clones, around 86% seen once. The specimen sequenced was PBMCs. These TCRs come from a woman aged 45-60 years in good health and CMV-seropositive. Both conserved end residues are part of each CDR3. The D gene is left open where the match is weak. Not all rows give a size; the values are once, few, many and, for expanded clones, a class.

>TRBD1|NA|TRBJ2-3|TRBV27
CASSLQGAPVTQYF
TGTGCCAGCAGTTTACAGGGGGCGCCGGTTACGCAGTATTTT
>NA|NA|TRBJ1-6|TRBV7-9
CASRPDRNYSPLHF
TGTGCCAGCAGACCAGACAGGAACTATTCACCCCTCCACTTT
>NA|NA|TRBJ1-5|TRBV6-1
CASSERKGQLFSNQPQHF
TGTGCCAGCAGTGAACGAAAAGGACAGCTCTTTAGCAATCAGCCCCAGCATTTT
>TRBD1|NA|TRBJ2-4|TRBV5-6
CASSYQGVQNIQYF
TGTGCCAGCAGCTACCAGGGGGTTCAAAACATTCAGTACTTC
>TRBD2|few|TRBJ2-1|TRBV4-3
CASSQAAGGYNEQFF
TGCGCCAGCAGCCAAGCAGCGGGGGGTTACAATGAGCAGTTCTTC
>TRBD1|NA|TRBJ2-3|TRBV4-2
CASSPRGQGTDTQYF
TGTGCCAGCAGCCCCCGGGGACAGGGCACAGATACGCAGTATTTT
>TRBD1|few|TRBJ1-1|TRBV29-1
CSAMTGIGTEAFF
TGCAGCGCCATGACAGGGATCGGCACTGAAGCTTTCTTT
>TRBD1|NA|TRBJ1-1|TRBV2
CASTQDRVGTEAFF
TGTGCCAGCACCCAGGACAGGGTCGGCACTGAAGCTTTCTTT
>TRBD2|NA|TRBJ2-1|TRBV7-2
CASSPPLASGVAGFF
TGTGCCAGCAGCCCCCCCTTAGCTAGCGGGGTGGCGGGGTTCTTC
>NA|NA|TRBJ2-7|TRBV2
CASSLNRGSIYEQYF
TGTGCCAGCAGCCTAAACCGGGGGTCCATCTACGAGCAGTACTTC
>TRBD1|NA|TRBJ1-6|TRBV7-2
CASSPEGTGVSPLHF
TGTGCCAGCAGCCCAGAGGGGACAGGGGTTTCACCCCTCCACTTT
>TRBD1|NA|TRBJ1-4|TRBV5-1
CASSFEQGAREKLFF
TGCGCCAGCAGCTTTGAACAGGGGGCGCGAGAAAAACTGTTTTTT
>TRBD2|NA|TRBJ2-1|TRBV7-9
CASSLVSGAYWEQFF
TGTGCCAGCAGCTTAGTTAGCGGGGCCTATTGGGAGCAGTTCTTC
>TRBD1|NA|TRBJ2-6|TRBV5-1
CASSGTTGNSGANVLTF
TGCGCCAGCAGCGGGACGACAGGGAACTCTGGGGCCAACGTCCTGACTTTC
>NA|NA|TRBJ1-6|TRBV7-3
CASRWRVNSPLHF
TGTGCCAGCAGGTGGAGGGTAAATTCACCCCTCCACTTT
>NA|NA|TRBJ2-4|TRBV19
CASSIGVGTKNIQYF
TGTGCCAGTAGTATAGGGGTCGGGACCAAAAACATTCAGTACTTC
>TRBD1|NA|TRBJ1-5|TRBV19
CASGGGTGVGGQPQHF
TGTGCCAGTGGCGGCGGGACAGGGGTCGGGGGGCAGCCCCAGCATTTT
>TRBD1|NA|TRBJ1-2|TRBV7-9
CASSPTGVSYGYTF
TGTGCCAGCAGCCCGACAGGGGTGTCCTATGGCTACACCTTC
>NA|NA|TRBJ2-7|TRBV6-1
CASSGALYEQYF
TGTGCCAGCAGTGGGGCCCTCTACGAGCAGTACTTC
>NA|NA|TRBJ2-5|TRBV25-1
CASSVKAGKETQYF
TGTGCCAGCAGTGTAAAGGCAGGGAAGGAGACCCAGTACTTC
>NA|NA|TRBJ2-3|TRBV5-4
CASSPPLGGGHTDTQYF
TGTGCCAGCAGCCCTCCCCTGGGCGGGGGCCACACAGATACGCAGTATTTT